This T cell receptor beta chain was observed in a study of radiotherapy plus CTLA-4 blockade in lung cancer. Using immunoSEQ multiplex PCR, the repertoire was profiled, and TCRdb retains in-frame clones only, with some absent. The sample records about 84,000 clones, less than 80% being singletons. The CDR3 length is 15 residues. Germline CDR1 and CDR2: SNHLY and FYNNEI. With 4 bases removed from V and 4 bases from J, the gap between germline ends came to 16 bases. The origin of this receptor is a human donor with non-small cell lung cancer that progressed on radiotherapy plus ipilimumab. The sequencing used peripheral blood, collected from a patient treated with radiotherapy plus ipilimumab. The chain combines TRBV2 with TRBJ1-1, with a possible D match to TRBD1 (6 bases). CDR3 sequence: CASSGNTGLVTEAFF. The CDR3 nucleotides read TGTGCCAGCAGTGGTAATACAGGGTTGGTCACTGAAGCTTTCTTT.